The T cell receptor beta chain described here comes from a study of shared clonotypes between healthy human individuals. At the level of the study: Aged between 18 and 49, the donors were a couple of women and three men. Study-wide points: Clonotypes shared by all four donors outscored non-shared clonotypes in generation probability.

Researchers divided each subset's genomic DNA evenly across several immunoSEQ plates. Method: immunoSEQ multiplex PCR; TCRdb's copy keeps in-frame clones and lacks some. The table includes some 650,000 clones, about 97% detected once. V lost 8 bases and J 6 bases, leaving 18 bases between the germline ends. The CDR3 length is 14 residues. Germline CDR1 reads MNHEY; CDR2 reads SVGAGI. As regards this clone: Its antigen is as yet unknown.

The chain uses TRBV6-5 and TRBJ2-3, with D unresolved. The clonotype was recovered from a woman in her twenties or thirties in good health. The specimen sequenced was naive CD4+ T cells sorted from blood. The sample's subset: CD45RA+ positively selected. The CDR3 region has the DNA TGTGCCAGCCAAGCCGAGAGACTGCGGGATACGCAGTATTTT. Its protein product is CASQAERLRDTQYF.